These 27 T cell receptor beta chains were all obtained from the same sample, sequenced in a study of blood T cell repertoires in COVID-19. Data came from immunoSEQ multiplex PCR; TCRdb stores just in-frame clones and leaves some out. This table holds over 45,000 clones, about nine tenths found once. The sample comprised peripheral blood. The receptors here all came from a man aged 55 to 70 with active COVID-19.

V is TRBV11-2 and J is TRBJ2-7, with TRBD1 matching over 9 bases. CDR1 and CDR2 (germline): SGHAT, FQNNGV. V lost 5 bases, J lost 2 bases, and 10 bases stayed unmatched. The CDR3 is 16 residues long. CDR3 coding DNA: TGTGCCAGCAGCCCTCCTCAGACAGGGGGAGCCTACGAGCAGTACTTC. Amino acid sequence: CASSPPQTGGAYEQYF.

This clone was observed once. J is TRBJ1-5 and V is TRBV4-1; no reliable D call. Germline V gene sequence: CDR1 MGHRA, CDR2 YSYEKL. V lost 0 bases, J lost 3 bases, and 12 bases lay in between. CDR3 size: 16 residues. The CDR3 nucleotides are TGCGCCAGCAGCCAAGATGGCGGGCCAATCAATCAGCCCCAGCATTTT. Translating gives CASSQDGGPINQPQHF.

The chain links TRBV27 to TRBJ2-7; TRBD1 aligns across 11 bases. Germline V lookup: CDR1 MNHEY, CDR2 SMNVEV (reference sequence). The CDR3 contains 14 residues. The V and J ends lost 3 bases and 7 bases, in that order; junction bases with no gene match: 5. The CDR3 bases are TGTGCCAGCAGTTTCGGGACAGGGGGAAATGAGCAGTACTTC. Amino acids: CASSFGTGGNEQYF.

The CDR3 loop is CASSPPTSGRGNEQFF. The CDR3 nucleotides are TGTGCCAGCAGCCCTCCGACTAGCGGGAGAGGTAATGAGCAGTTCTTC. The V call is TRBV13, the J call TRBJ2-1; 12 bases fit TRBD2. Per germline, CDR1 PRHDT and CDR2 FYEKMQ (reference sequence). The CDR3 covers 16 residues. Unmatched junction bases numbered 9, after V lost 5 bases and J lost 7 bases.

This sequence joins TRBV5-1 and TRBJ2-1, with D maybe TRBD1 (6 bases). Per the germline V gene, CDR1 is SGHRS and CDR2 is YFSETQ. With 0 bases removed from V and 4 bases from J, the gap between germline ends came to 14 bases. The CDR3 contains 16 residues. CDR3 sequence (DNA): TGCGCCAGCAGCTTGGACGCGGCACAGGGTTACAATGAGCAGTTCTTC. Protein: CASSLDAAQGYNEQFF.

This chain connects TRBV3-1 (or the pseudogene TRBV3-2) to TRBJ2-1; the match to TRBD2 covers 9 bases. There are 19 residues in the CDR3. Trimming removed 3 bases from V and 6 bases from J; junction bases left unmatched: 18. Looked up from germline, CDR1 is LGHDT and CDR2 is YNNKEL (reference sequence). As DNA, the CDR3 is TGTGCCAGCAGCCACCAACTGACCTTTAGCGGGAGTCAGGTCAATGAGCAGTTCTTC. Its protein product is CASSHQLTFSGSQVNEQFF.

The CDR3 DNA follows: TGTGCCAGCAGCTTAACCGGCACTGAAGCTTTCTTT. Amino acids: CASSLTGTEAFF. The V and J genes are TRBV7-8 and TRBJ1-1; no clear D gene. CDR3 length: 12 amino acids. Deletions cut 2 bases from V and 4 bases from J, with 5 bases between. Germline CDR1 and CDR2: SGHVS and FQNEAQ.

The V gene is TRBV12-5, the J gene TRBJ2-7, with 9 bases fitting TRBD2. This CDR3 is 18 amino acids long. V lost 5 bases and J lost 0; bases outside the gene matches: 14. Germline loops: CDR1 LGHNT, CDR2 FRNRAP. The CDR3 loop reads CASGAPRLAERGSYEQYF. The CDR3, as DNA: TGTGCTAGTGGTGCCCCAAGACTAGCGGAGAGGGGCTCCTACGAGCAGTACTTC.

V is TRBV7-8 and J is TRBJ2-7, with 9 bases matching TRBD2. The CDR3 is 18 amino acids. Trimming removed 5 bases from V and 2 bases from J; junction bases left unmatched: 16. Germline lookup yields CDR1 SGHVS and CDR2 FQNEAQ. The chain's CDR3 is CASSAAQVTSGSTYEQYF. CDR3 sequence (DNA): TGTGCCAGCAGCGCCGCCCAGGTTACTAGCGGGTCGACCTACGAGCAGTACTTC.

The chain joins TRBV6-2 or TRBV6-3 to TRBJ2-7, with TRBD2 identical over 10 bases. Trimming cost V 4 bases and J 3 bases; bases outside gene matches: 6. Germline CDR1 reads MNHEY; CDR2 reads SVGEGT. This CDR3 is 15 amino acids long. The CDR3 DNA reads TGTGCCAGCAGTTTGCTGGGACTAGCGAGCTACGAGCAGTACTTC. Translating it yields CASSLLGLASYEQYF.

V is TRBV29-1 and J is TRBJ1-1; 10 positions agree with TRBD1. Germline V gene lookup returns CDR1 SQVTM and CDR2 ANQGSEA. The CDR3 extends over 14 amino acids. Trimming cost V 7 bases and J 4 bases; bases outside gene matches: 9. The CDR3 sequence is CSAPTGGRGTEAFF. The CDR3 DNA reads TGCAGCGCTCCGACAGGGGGCCGGGGCACTGAAGCTTTCTTT. The full variable domain, its missing parts supplied by reference TRBV29-1 and TRBJ1-1, is SAVISQKPSRDICQRGTSLTIQCQVDSQVTMMFWYRQQPGQSLTLIATANQGSEATYESGFVIDKFPISRPNLTFSTLTVSNMSPEDSSIYLCSAPTGGRGTEAFFGQGTRLTVV.

This clone has a handful of counts. The CDR3 sequence: CASGSLVGGVWDQPQHF. In nucleotides, the CDR3 is TGTGCTAGTGGTTCCCTTGTAGGGGGGGTATGGGATCAGCCCCAGCATTTT. This chain connects TRBV12-5 to TRBJ1-5; possible D gene TRBD1, 6 bases. The CDR3 has 17 residues. V lost 4 bases, J lost 5 bases, and 21 bases lay in between. Per germline, CDR1 LGHNT and CDR2 FRNRAP.

The chain recombines TRBV11-2 with TRBJ2-4; 13 bases fit TRBD2. J was trimmed by 8 bases and V by 5 bases; bases with no gene match: 9. The CDR3 has 16 residues. CDR1 and CDR2 (germline): SGHAT, FQNNGV. CDR3 bases: TGTGCCAGCAGCCCATGGACTAGCGGGAGTGTGGACATTCAGTACTTC. Amino acid sequence: CASSPWTSGSVDIQYF. Complete variable domain (other parts from reference TRBV11-2 and TRBJ2-4): EAGVAQSPRYKIIEKRQSVAFWCNPISGHATLYWYQQILGQGPKLLIQFQNNGVVDDSQLPKDRFSAERLKGVDSTLKIQPAKLEDSAVYLCASSPWTSGSVDIQYFGAGTRLSVL.

The chain is built from TRBV2 and TRBJ2-7; TRBD2 aligns across 12 bases. In germline, CDR1 is SNHLY, CDR2 FYNNEI. Trimming removed 4 bases from V and 0 bases from J; junction bases left unmatched: 7. The CDR3 has 17 amino acids. CDR3 loop: CASSARLAGVSSYEQYF. CDR3 nucleotide sequence: TGTGCCAGCAGTGCGAGACTAGCGGGAGTTAGCTCCTACGAGCAGTACTTC.

The sample holds a few counts of this clone. The gene calls are TRBV9 and TRBJ1-2; no reliable D call. This CDR3 comprises 15 residues. Germline values: CDR1 SGDLS, CDR2 YYNGEE. Trimming stripped 5 bases from V and 4 bases from J, with 18 bases between. CDR3 in amino acids: CASSGSRESLYGYTF. CDR3 in DNA: TGTGCCAGCAGTGGGTCGAGGGAATCCCTCTATGGCTACACCTTC.

The gene calls are TRBV14 and TRBJ1-6; D gene ambiguous. Germline CDR1 is SGHDN and CDR2 is FVKESK. Trimming cost V 4 bases and J 7 bases, with 14 bases left between them. The CDR3 extends over 15 amino acids. This chain's CDR3 is CASSRYSTPNSPLHF. For the CDR3, the DNA is TGTGCCAGCAGCCGGTACAGCACCCCGAATTCACCCCTCCACTTT.

The J gene is TRBJ2-5, the V gene TRBV7-3; TRBD1 matches at 7 bases. V lost 6 bases, J lost 2 bases, and 9 bases stayed unmatched. In germline, CDR1 is SGHTA, CDR2 FQGTGA. The CDR3 sequence is 15 residues long. The CDR3 DNA reads TGTGCCAGCAGTTCTATCGGGGACAGACAAGAGACCCAGTACTTC. Translating it yields CASSSIGDRQETQYF.

V gene TRBV2 combines with J gene TRBJ2-7; TRBD2 might be the D (6 bases). Germline CDR1 and CDR2: SNHLY and FYNNEI. V was pared by 6 bases and J by 5 bases, with 14 bases between. There are 13 residues in the CDR3. CDR3 nucleotide sequence: TGTGCCAGCAGGGGACCGGGAGTCGACGAGCAGTACTTC. Translated, it gives CASRGPGVDEQYF. Filled out from reference TRBV2 and TRBJ2-7, the complete variable domain reads EPEVTQTPSHQVTQMGQEVILRCVPISNHLYFYWYRQILGQKVEFLVSFYNNEISEKSEIFDDQFSVERPDGSNFTLKIRSTKLEDSAMYFCASRGPGVDEQYFGPGTRLTVT.

In its sample, this clone was seen once. The chain couples TRBV7-8 to TRBJ1-5, with D possibly being TRBD1 (6 bases). V shed 4 bases and J shed 4 bases, with 17 bases lying between them. This CDR3 contains 16 residues. The germline gives CDR1 SGHVS, CDR2 FQNEAQ. The CDR3 DNA sequence: TGTGCCAGCAGCTCAACCGGGACATACCCAAATCAGCCCCAGCATTTT. It translates to CASSSTGTYPNQPQHF.

The V gene is TRBV11-2, the J gene TRBJ2-1; D unresolved. The CDR3 is made up of 14 amino acids. V shed 1 base and J shed 0 bases, with 4 bases lying between them. The germline V gene encodes CDR1 SGHAT and CDR2 FQNNGV. Written as DNA, the CDR3 is TGTGCCAGCAGCTTAGCCCGCTCCTACAATGAGCAGTTCTTC. Its protein product is CASSLARSYNEQFF.

The V and J genes are TRBV19 and TRBJ1-2, with D unclear. CDR3 length equals 13 residues. The germline V and J ends were trimmed by 7 bases and 2 bases, with 11 bases remaining between them. Germline V gives CDR1 LNHDA, CDR2 SQIVND (reference sequence). The chain's CDR3 is CASTTELNYGYTF. The CDR3 nucleotides are TGTGCCAGTACCACGGAGCTCAACTATGGCTACACCTTC. The full variable domain, its missing parts supplied by reference TRBV19 and TRBJ1-2, is DGGITQSPKYLFRKEGQNVTLSCEQNLNHDAMYWYRQDPGQGLRLIYYSQIVNDFQKGDIAEGYSVSREKKESFPLTVTSAQKNPTAFYLCASTTELNYGYTFGSGTRLTVV.

The chain combines TRBV28 with TRBJ2-7; D unresolved. CDR1 and CDR2 from the germline V gene are MDHEN and SYDVKM. The CDR3 is 14 residues long. V shed 1 base and J shed 1 base, with 8 bases lying between them. The CDR3 sequence is CASSLSATSYEQYF. The CDR3 bases are TGTGCCAGCAGTTTATCGGCGACTTCCTACGAGCAGTACTTC. Using reference TRBV28 and TRBJ2-7 for the parts outside the CDR3, the full variable domain is DVKVTQSSRYLVKRTGEKVFLECVQDMDHENMFWYRQDPGLGLRLIYFSYDVKMKEKGDIPEGYSVSREKKERFSLILESASTNQTSMYLCASSLSATSYEQYFGPGTRLTVT.

This chain connects TRBV7-9 to TRBJ1-5, with TRBD1 as a possible D gene (6 bases). V shed 5 bases and J shed 5 bases, with 13 bases lying between them. Germline V CDR1 and CDR2: SEHNR, FQNEAQ (reference sequence). The CDR3 spans 14 residues. The CDR3 DNA reads as TGTGCCAGCAGCCATACAGGGTTGGATCAGCCCCAGCATTTT. The encoded protein is CASSHTGLDQPQHF.

The chain recombines TRBV3-1 (or the pseudogene TRBV3-2) with TRBJ2-3; TRBD2 matches 7 bases. The CDR3 is 16 amino acids. The germline V gene has CDR1 LGHDT and CDR2 YNNKEL (reference sequence). J lost 4 bases, V lost 0 bases, and 7 bases had no gene match. The CDR3 here is CASSQDPGLGADTQYF. The CDR3 nucleotides read TGTGCCAGCAGCCAAGATCCTGGACTAGGAGCAGATACGCAGTATTTT.

This sequence joins TRBV27 and TRBJ1-5; 8 bases match TRBD1. The V gene's germline CDR1 is MNHEY and CDR2 SMNVEV (reference sequence). The length of the CDR3 is 15 residues. Unmatched junction bases numbered 9, after V lost 6 bases and J lost 5 bases. The CDR3 is CASRPQGEFYQPQHF. The DNA for the CDR3 is TGTGCCAGCAGACCACAGGGGGAGTTTTATCAGCCCCAGCATTTT.

The gene calls are TRBV6-1 and TRBJ2-7; the D gene is possibly TRBD2 (5 bases). This CDR3 has 13 amino acids. CDR1 and CDR2 from the germline V gene are MNHNS and SASEGT. The ends were cut back, 2 bases at V and 3 bases at J, with 8 bases in the middle. In DNA, the CDR3 is TGTGCCAGCAGTGAACCGGGGAGCTACGAGCAGTACTTC. This sequence encodes CASSEPGSYEQYF.

The V call is TRBV5-1, the J call TRBJ1-1; a weak D match, TRBD1 (6 bases). The V gene lost 4 bases and the J gene lost 5 bases, with 12 bases spanning the gap. The CDR3 has 13 residues. Germline values: CDR1 SGHRS, CDR2 YFSETQ. DNA of the CDR3: TGCGCCAGCAGCCCGGACAGCGCAACTGAAGCTTTCTTT. Protein product: CASSPDSATEAFF.